Listed below are T cell receptor beta chains from one sample, sequenced in a study of tumor-infiltrating lymphocytes in primary liver carcinoma. TCRdb used MiXCR to reprocess the multiplex PCR reads, holding one entry per CDR3 protein. The data contain 40,000 to 55,000 distinct CDR3 sequences, approximately 70% of them singletons. Specimen: liver tumor tissue from sampling region 5. The receptors were sampled from a man aged 40-55 years with primary liver carcinoma and hepatitis B virus infection. Each CDR3 is given with its conserved first and last residue.

V: TRBV2; J: TRBJ2-5; CDR3: CASTNFQETQYF
V: TRBV14; J: TRBJ1-2; CDR3: CASSHTSLGSSNYGYTF
V: TRBV5-1; J: TRBJ1-3; CDR3: CTSSLTPDSGNTICF
V: TRBV6-5; J: TRBJ2-7; CDR3: CASSPSGSVNEQYF
V: TRBV29-1; J: TRBJ2-2; CDR3: CNIVTNTGELFF
V: TRBV7-2; J: TRBJ1-2; CDR3: CASSFTPPRDRNYGYTF
V: TRBV5-4; J: TRBJ2-1; CDR3: CASSLDSGSLHNEWFF
V: TRBV12-3/TRBV12-4; J: TRBJ2-1; CDR3: CARSTRDYDGKQFF
V: TRBV6-6; J: TRBJ1-1; CDR3: CAISYSGEAFF
V: TRBV28; J: TRBJ2-5; CDR3: CASSTRLAGDQETQYF
V: TRBV12-3/TRBV12-4; J: TRBJ2-7; CDR3: CASSGPPRPYEQYF
V: TRBV4-2; J: TRBJ2-1; CDR3: CASSPRTRGNNGQFF
V: TRBV5-1; J: TRBJ2-5; CDR3: CASSLAVTSGSPETQYF
V: TRBV28; J: TRBJ2-7; CDR3: CASSSPGGKGQYEQYF
V: TRBV18; J: TRBJ2-7; CDR3: CASSPALAGGTYEQYF
V: TRBV6-5; J: TRBJ2-1; CDR3: CASRTDGAQADGQFF
V: TRBV29-1; J: TRBJ1-1; CDR3: CSVGGARDIMNTEAFF
V: TRBV7-9; J: TRBJ2-7; CDR3: CASSLAAGQALREQYF
V: TRBV4-1; J: TRBJ2-1; CDR3: CVSSQPETSGDNEQFF
V: TRBV11-3; J: TRBJ2-2; CDR3: CASSSLAGTGELFF
V: TRBV7-8; J: TRBJ2-5; CDR3: CASSPLYNTQETRYF
V: TRBV29-1; J: TRBJ2-4; CDR3: CSVRVTGRYLGNIQYF
V: TRBV6-6; J: TRBJ2-2; CDR3: CASSPGPTSDTRELFF
V: TRBV6-5; J: TRBJ2-1; CDR3: CASSYSRGVLAYEQLF
V: TRBV29-1; J: TRBJ1-2; CDR3: CSGHVGYGYTF
V: TRBV6-1; J: TRBJ2-7; CDR3: CASSAGDGPYEQYF
V: TRBV5-5; J: TRBJ1-2; CDR3: CASLEGANYGYTF
V: TRBV6-5; J: TRBJ2-2; CDR3: CVSSYSNRGLGELLF
V: TRBV6-6; J: TRBJ2-7; CDR3: CASSYDAWDIEQYF
V: TRBV7-3; J: TRBJ2-3; CDR3: CASSLGTHPDTQYF